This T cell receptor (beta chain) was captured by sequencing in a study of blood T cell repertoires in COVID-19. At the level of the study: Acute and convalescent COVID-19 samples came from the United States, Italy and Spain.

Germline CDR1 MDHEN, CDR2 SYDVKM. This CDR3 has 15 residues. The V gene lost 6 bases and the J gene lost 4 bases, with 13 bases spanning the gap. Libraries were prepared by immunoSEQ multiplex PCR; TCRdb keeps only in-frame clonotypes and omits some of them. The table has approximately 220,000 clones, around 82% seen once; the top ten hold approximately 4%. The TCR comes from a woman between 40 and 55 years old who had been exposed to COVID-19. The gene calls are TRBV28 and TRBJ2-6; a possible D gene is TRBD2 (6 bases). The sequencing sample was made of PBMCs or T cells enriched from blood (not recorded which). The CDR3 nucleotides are TGTGCCAGCAGCCTAGGCGGGACCGGGGCCAACGTCCTGACTTTC. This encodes CASSLGGTGANVLTF.